A selection of T cell receptor beta chains follows, all from one sample in a study of blood T cells in healthy people across ages. MiXCR, applied by TCRdb to the 5' RACE reads, yields one record per CDR3 protein. The sample shows about 670,000 distinct CDR3 sequences, roughly two fifths of them seen only once. Sequencing input: blood. These receptor sequences come from an elderly man in good health. Each CDR3 is given with its conserved first and last residue. Each record gives: J gene, D gene, V gene, clone size, CDR3 protein, CDR3 DNA. A D gene is named only where the DNA matches it firmly. Expanded clones get a size class; other rows say once, few or many, or leave the size out.

TRBJ2-5 | NA | TRBV25-1 | few | CASSERGGWSKETQYF | TGTGCCAGCAGTGAAAGGGGGGGGTGGAGTAAAGAGACCCAGTACTTC
TRBJ1-1 | NA | TRBV9 | few | CASSVEGDTEAFF | TGTGCCAGCAGCGTAGAGGGGGACACTGAAGCTTTCTTT
TRBJ2-1 | TRBD1 | TRBV7-2 | NA | CASTYDYRGGEQFF | TGTGCCAGCACTTACGACTACAGGGGCGGTGAGCAGTTCTTC
TRBJ1-2 | NA | TRBV4-1 | few | CASSQDLIRGDYGYTF | TGCGCCAGCAGCCAAGATCTAATCAGGGGAGACTATGGCTACACCTTC
TRBJ1-6 | NA | TRBV7-2 | NA | CAGSLALGRGNSPLHF | TGTGCCGGCAGCTTAGCGCTGGGGAGGGGTAATTCACCCCTCCACTTT
TRBJ2-3 | NA | TRBV5-1 | NA | CASSFVGQLTDTQYF | TGCGCCAGCAGCTTTGTCGGGCAGCTCACAGATACGCAGTATTTT
TRBJ2-1 | NA | TRBV6-5 | NA | CASSYSASSSHNEQFF | TGTGCCAGCAGTTACTCTGCTAGCAGCTCCCACAATGAGCAGTTCTTC
TRBJ2-3 | TRBD2 | TRBV20-1 | NA | CSARASGSGRTDTQYF | TGCAGTGCTAGGGCTAGCGGGAGTGGTCGAACAGATACGCAGTATTTT
TRBJ2-1 | NA | TRBV7-3 | NA | CASSLWTTSYNEQFF | TGTGCCAGCAGCTTATGGACCACCTCCTACAATGAGCAGTTCTTC
TRBJ2-1 | NA | TRBV11-2 | many | CASSPRGSSYNEQFF | TGTGCCAGCAGCCCACGGGGGAGCTCCTACAATGAGCAGTTCTTC
TRBJ2-1 | NA | TRBV4-2 | NA | CASSQGFSGRVYEQFF | TGTGCCAGCAGCCAAGGGTTCAGCGGGCGGGTTTACGAGCAGTTCTTC
TRBJ1-1 | TRBD1 | TRBV11-2 | NA | CASGSQTGIRNTEAFF | TGTGCCAGCGGGTCCCAGACAGGGATTAGGAACACTGAAGCTTTCTTT
TRBJ1-4 | NA | TRBV28 | NA | CASSLGGTFNEKLFF | TGTGCCAGCAGTTTAGGCGGAACTTTTAATGAAAAACTGTTTTTT
TRBJ2-6 | TRBD1 | TRBV27 | once | CASSLSGRGHGANALTF | TGTGCCAGCAGTTTATCGGGCAGGGGGCATGGGGCCAACGCCCTGACTTTC
TRBJ2-5 | NA | TRBV7-9 | few | CASGLLATVQETQYF | TGTGCCAGCGGGTTGCTAGCGACCGTTCAAGAGACCCAGTACTTC
TRBJ2-1 | NA | TRBV29-1 | many | CSVESGGYNEQFF | TGCAGCGTTGAGTCCGGGGGCTACAATGAGCAGTTCTTC
TRBJ1-1 | NA | TRBV29-1 | NA | CSVNPTGTEAFF | TGCAGCGTCAACCCGACAGGAACTGAAGCTTTCTTT
TRBJ2-6 | TRBD1 | TRBV20-1 | few | CSAHHRGTGANVLTF | TGCAGTGCTCACCACAGGGGAACTGGGGCCAACGTCCTGACTTTC
TRBJ2-1 | TRBD2 | TRBV6-2/TRBV6-3 | NA | CASSYTSGSVNEQFF | TGTGCCAGCAGCTACACTAGCGGGTCGGTCAATGAGCAGTTCTTC
TRBJ1-1 | NA | TRBV29-1 | once | CSVVLTANTEAFF | TGCAGCGTTGTGCTGACCGCCAACACTGAAGCTTTCTTT
TRBJ2-3 | NA | TRBV20-1 | NA | CSARVSTDTQYF | TGCAGTGCTAGAGTTAGCACAGATACGCAGTATTTT
TRBJ1-2 | NA | TRBV6-5 | NA | CASTLNSAQNYGYTF | TGTGCCAGCACCCTCAATTCGGCGCAAAACTATGGCTACACCTTC